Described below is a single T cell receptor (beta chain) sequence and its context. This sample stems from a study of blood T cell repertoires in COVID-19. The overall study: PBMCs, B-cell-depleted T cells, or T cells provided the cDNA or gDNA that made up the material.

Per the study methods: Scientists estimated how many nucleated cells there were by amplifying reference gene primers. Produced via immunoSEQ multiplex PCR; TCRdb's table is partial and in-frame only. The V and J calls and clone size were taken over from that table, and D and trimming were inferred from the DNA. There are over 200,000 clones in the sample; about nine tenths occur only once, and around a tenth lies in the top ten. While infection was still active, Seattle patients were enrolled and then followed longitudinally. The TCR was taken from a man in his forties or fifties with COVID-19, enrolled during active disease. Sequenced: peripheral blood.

CDR3 in DNA: TGTGCCGCAGAGGGAAGGGCAGGCACACCTGATCGGCAAGAGACCCAGTACTTC. Translated: CAAEGRAGTPDRQETQYF. The gene calls are TRBV5-4 and TRBJ2-5, with a possible D match to TRBD2 (5 bases). The V gene lost 10 bases and the J gene lost 2 bases, with 30 bases spanning the gap. The CDR3 loop spans 18 amino acids. Germline CDR1 is SGHNT and CDR2 is YYREEE (reference sequence).